This T cell receptor beta chain was sequenced for a study of blood T cell repertoires in COVID-19. Profiled with immunoSEQ multiplex PCR; TCRdb holds only in-frame clones, not every one. The repertoire holds some 120,000 clones, with roughly 80% as singletons. Germline V CDR1 and CDR2: LGHDT, YNNKEL (reference sequence). Trimming stripped 1 base from V and 7 bases from J, with 17 bases between. The CDR3 has 16 amino acids. The table lists this clone with many counts. V and J are TRBV3-1 (or the pseudogene TRBV3-2) and TRBJ2-1, with a tentative D call TRBD1 (6 bases). Specimen: peripheral blood. The clonotype originates from a woman in her fifties or sixties with acute or convalescent COVID-19. CDR3 region: CASSQGTGFGANEQFF. The DNA for the CDR3 is TGTGCCAGCAGCCAAGGAACAGGGTTCGGAGCGAATGAGCAGTTCTTC.